The clone carrying this TCR beta chain was detected a few times. Its antigen is undetermined. Treatment described: approximately nine-day PBMC culture with coronavirus spike peptide pools or control peptides (ViraFEST assay). The Oncomine TCR Beta short-read assay was applied to DNA of cultured CD4+ T cells. TCRdb fed the PCR reads into MiXCR, producing one record per CDR3 protein. There are 11,000 to 15,000 distinct CDR3 sequences in the sample; 61% occur only once, and 15% to 20% lies in the top ten. This specimen belongs to a study of vaccination and CD4 T cells after COVID-19. Background on the study: A vaccine, either BNT162b2 or mRNA-1273, was given to participants in two doses.

Germline V gives CDR1 ENHRY, CDR2 SYGVKD. V was clipped by 6 bases and J by 3 bases, with 11 bases between them. CDR3 length: 13 residues. Sequencing used CD4+ T cells from blood, cultured in vitro. The TCR originated in a human donor who had recovered from COVID-19. V is TRBV10-3 and J is TRBJ1-2; D not certain. This chain's CDR3 is CAISDDQYYGYTF. CDR3 sequence (DNA): TGTGCCATCAGCGATGACCAATACTATGGCTACACCTTC.